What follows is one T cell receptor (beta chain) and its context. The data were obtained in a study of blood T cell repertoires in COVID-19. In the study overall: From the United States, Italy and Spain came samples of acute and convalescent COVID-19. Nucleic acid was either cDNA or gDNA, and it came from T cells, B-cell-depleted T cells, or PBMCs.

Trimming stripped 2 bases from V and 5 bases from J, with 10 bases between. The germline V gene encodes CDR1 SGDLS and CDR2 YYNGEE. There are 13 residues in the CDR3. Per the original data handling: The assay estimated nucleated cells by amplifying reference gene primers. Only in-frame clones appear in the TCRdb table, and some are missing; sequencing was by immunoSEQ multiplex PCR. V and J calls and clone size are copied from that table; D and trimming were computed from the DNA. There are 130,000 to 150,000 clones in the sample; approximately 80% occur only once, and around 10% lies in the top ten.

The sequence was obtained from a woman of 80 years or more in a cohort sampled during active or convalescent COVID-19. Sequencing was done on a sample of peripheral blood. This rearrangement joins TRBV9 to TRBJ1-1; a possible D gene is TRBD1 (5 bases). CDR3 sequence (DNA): TGTGCCAGCAGCGTTTTGGGGGGGACTGAAGCTTTCTTT. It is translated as CASSVLGGTEAFF.